This TCR beta chain was identified in a study of blood T cell repertoires in COVID-19. The overall study: The United States, Italy and Spain supplied acute and convalescent COVID-19 samples.

In the original workflow: Amplification with reference gene primers provided the estimates of nucleated cell counts. This table comes from immunoSEQ multiplex PCR, and its TCRdb copy is limited to in-frame clones, with some not included. That table is the source of V, J and clone size, and D and trimming were worked out from the DNA. The data hold roughly 410,000 clones, with 87% observed a single time. The sequence derives from a woman in her fifties or sixties with COVID-19, enrolled during active disease. The specimen sequenced was peripheral blood.

The CDR3 bases are TGTGCCAGCAGAGGACAACCCTATGGCTACACCTTC. Amino acids: CASRGQPYGYTF. This chain uses TRBV25-1 with TRBJ1-2, with D possibly being TRBD1 (5 bases). V lost 6 bases and J 4 bases, leaving 9 bases between the germline ends. Germline V gene sequence: CDR1 MGHDK, CDR2 SYGVNS. The CDR3 is 12 amino acids.